Sequencing of this T cell receptor (beta chain) was carried out in a study of T cells after somatic rescue of genetic block. TCRdb keeps only in-frame clones here, not all; method: immunoSEQ multiplex PCR. This table holds roughly 92,000 clones, around 90% found once. The CDR3 loop spans 17 amino acids. CDR1 MNHEY and CDR2 SMNVEV come from the germline V gene (reference sequence). The V end lost 0 bases, the J end lost 0 bases, and 12 bases lay between the germline ends. The chain recombines TRBV27 with TRBJ2-1; D remains ambiguous. The sequence derives from a woman under 30. The sequencing sample was made of peripheral blood mononuclear cells (PBMCs). The chain's CDR3 is CASSLSRGQSSYNEQFF. The CDR3 DNA follows: TGTGCCAGCAGTTTATCTCGTGGGCAAAGCTCCTACAATGAGCAGTTCTTC.